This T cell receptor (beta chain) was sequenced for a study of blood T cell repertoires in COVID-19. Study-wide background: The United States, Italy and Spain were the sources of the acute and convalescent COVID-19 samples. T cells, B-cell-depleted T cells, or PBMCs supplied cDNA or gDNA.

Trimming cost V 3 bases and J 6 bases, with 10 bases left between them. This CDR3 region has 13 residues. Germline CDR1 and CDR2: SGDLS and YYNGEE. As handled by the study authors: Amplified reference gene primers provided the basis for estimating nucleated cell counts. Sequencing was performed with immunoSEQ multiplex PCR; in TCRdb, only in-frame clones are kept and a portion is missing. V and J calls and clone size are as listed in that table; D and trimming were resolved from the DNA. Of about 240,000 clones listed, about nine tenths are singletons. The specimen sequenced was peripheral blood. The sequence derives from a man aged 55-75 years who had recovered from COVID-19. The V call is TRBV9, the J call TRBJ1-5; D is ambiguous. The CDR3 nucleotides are TGTGCCAGCAGCGCCGGGTTGTTTCAGCCCCAGCATTTT. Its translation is CASSAGLFQPQHF.